This passage covers 12 T cell receptor beta chains from one sample sequenced in a study of T cell responses to AZD1222 COVID-19 vaccine. Method: immunoSEQ multiplex PCR; TCRdb's copy keeps in-frame clones and lacks some. Of 250,000 to 300,000 clones detected, almost 95% appear once; the ten largest clones hold around 0.5%. This specimen consisted of peripheral blood, obtained 28 days after the second AZD1222 dose. These receptors all stem from an adult who received the AZD1222 COVID-19 vaccine.

The rearrangement links TRBV29-1 to TRBJ2-2, with TRBD1 identical over 11 bases. Germline V gene data show CDR1 as SQVTM and CDR2 as ANQGSEA. With V trimmed by 6 bases and J by 5 bases, 5 bases remained unmatched. The CDR3 contains 14 residues. CDR3 residues: CSVAGQGVTGELFF. The CDR3 region has the DNA TGCAGCGTAGCGGGACAGGGGGTAACCGGGGAGCTGTTTTTT.

V usage is TRBV28 and J usage is TRBJ1-4; tentative D call: TRBD1 (6 bases). The germline CDR1 and CDR2 sequences are MDHEN and SYDVKM. The CDR3 extends over 15 amino acids. Deletions cut 6 bases from V and 3 bases from J, with 14 bases between. The CDR3 DNA reads as TGTGCCAGCAGCCCAGACAGGTGGGCTAATGAAAAACTGTTTTTT. This translates into CASSPDRWANEKLFF.

The V and J genes are TRBV29-1 and TRBJ1-3; the D is unclear. The V and J ends lost 6 bases and 0 bases respectively, with 9 bases between them. Germline lookup yields CDR1 SQVTM and CDR2 ANQGSEA. CDR3 size: 13 residues. CDR3 region: CSVIQTSGNTIYF. The CDR3 nucleotides read TGCAGCGTGATACAGACCTCTGGAAACACCATATATTTT.

V gene TRBV28 combines with J gene TRBJ1-5; a possible D gene is TRBD1 (6 bases). The ends were cut back, 8 bases at V and 3 bases at J, with 14 bases in the middle. Germline V CDR1 and CDR2: MDHEN, SYDVKM. The CDR3 runs to 14 residues. The CDR3 sequence: CASQLGQYNQPQHF. CDR3 sequence (DNA): TGTGCCAGCCAGTTAGGACAGTACAATCAGCCCCAGCATTTT.

The sample holds a few counts of this clone. The chain combines TRBV28 with TRBJ2-5; D perhaps matches TRBD2 (5 bases). The CDR3 contains 16 residues. Trimming took off 4 bases at V and 7 bases at J, with 22 bases between the two ends. Germline assignment: CDR1 MDHEN and CDR2 SYDVKM. CDR3 in DNA: TGTGCCAGCAGTTCGCTTCGAACTAGTATACTAGGGACCCAGTACTTC. Translating gives CASSSLRTSILGTQYF.

The chain uses TRBV21-1 and TRBJ2-3. TRBV21-1 is listed as a pseudogene. The CDR3 has 19 residues. The CDR3 coding sequence is TGTGCCAGCAGCAAAAAGGTCGGATATCACTCGGTTAGCACAGATACGCAGTATTTT. This encodes CASSKKVGYHSVSTDTQYF.

This chain links TRBV5-4 with TRBJ1-2; TRBD1 matches 7 bases. J was trimmed by 4 bases and V by 4 bases; bases with no gene match: 4. Germline values: CDR1 SGHNT, CDR2 YYREEE (reference sequence). This CDR3 region has 13 residues. The CDR3 sequence: CASSHDRVYGYTF. The CDR3 DNA is TGTGCCAGCAGCCACGACAGGGTCTATGGCTACACCTTC. Looking up the rest from reference TRBV5-4 and TRBJ1-2 gives the full variable domain: ETGVTQSPTHLIKTRGQQVTLRCSSQSGHNTVSWYQQALGQGPQFIFQYYREEENGRGNFPPRFSGLQFPNYSSELNVNALELDDSALYLCASSHDRVYGYTFGSGTRLTVV.

This clone was seen once. The V call is TRBV7-9, the J call TRBJ1-4, with D uncertain. Between the trimmed V and J ends, which lost 2 bases and 8 bases, there was a span of 6 bases. This CDR3 has 12 amino acids. From germline, CDR1 is SEHNR and CDR2 FQNEAQ (reference sequence). The CDR3 DNA reads as TGTGCCAGCAGCTTAACCGGGGAAAAACTGTTTTTT. As protein: CASSLTGEKLFF.

This clone was found a few times. The CDR3 nucleotides read TGTGCCAGCAGCCCCGTGAGGGGACGGGCAGATACGCAGTATTTT. Translation gives CASSPVRGRADTQYF. The J gene is TRBJ2-3, the V gene TRBV9; D possibly matches TRBD1 or TRBD2 (5 bases each). The CDR3 length is 15 residues. Germline assignment: CDR1 SGDLS and CDR2 YYNGEE. The V end was cut by 4 bases, the J end by 4 bases, with 16 bases between.

The chain is built from TRBV5-4 and TRBJ2-7; no firm D call. The CDR3 contains 13 residues. Trimming left V 3 bases short and J 8 bases short, with 15 bases between. CDR1 and CDR2 from the germline V gene are SGHNT and YYREEE (reference sequence). CDR3 loop: CASSSLMGAKQYF. The CDR3 DNA sequence: TGTGCCAGCAGCTCGCTGATGGGCGCGAAGCAGTACTTC.

This chain joins TRBV10-2 and TRBJ2-7; D is possibly TRBD2 (5 bases). CDR1 and CDR2 (germline): WSHSY, SAAADI. CDR3 length equals 13 residues. V gave up 7 bases and J gave up 4 bases, with 14 bases separating them. The CDR3 here is CASKDPEGYEQYF. The CDR3 DNA is TGCGCCAGCAAGGACCCCGAGGGTTACGAGCAGTACTTC.

This clone was counted a single time. The V call is TRBV7-6, the J call TRBJ1-3; D unclear. The CDR3 is made up of 15 amino acids. V lost 5 bases, J lost 4 bases, and 15 bases lay in between. The germline gives CDR1 SGHVS, CDR2 FNYEAQ. In nucleotides, the CDR3 is TGTGCCAGCAGCCTGGGTACGGGAAGGGGAAACACCATATATTTT. Protein product: CASSLGTGRGNTIYF.